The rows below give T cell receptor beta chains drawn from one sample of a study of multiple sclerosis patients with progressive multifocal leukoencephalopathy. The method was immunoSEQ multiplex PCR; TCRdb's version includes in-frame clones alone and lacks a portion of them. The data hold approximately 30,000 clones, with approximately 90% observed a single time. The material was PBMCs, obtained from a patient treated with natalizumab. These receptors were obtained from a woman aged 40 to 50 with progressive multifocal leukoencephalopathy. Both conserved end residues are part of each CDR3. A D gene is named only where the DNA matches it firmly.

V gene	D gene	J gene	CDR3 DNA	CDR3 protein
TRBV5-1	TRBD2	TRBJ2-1	TGCGCCAGCACGGGGTGGGCTAGCGGGGGTCCGGGCTACAATGAGCAGTTCTTC	CASTGWASGGPGYNEQFF
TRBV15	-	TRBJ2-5	TGTGCCACCAGGAGGGATGGGGTGGCCGGGGGCCTAAAAGAGACCCAGTACTTC	CATRRDGVAGGLKETQYF
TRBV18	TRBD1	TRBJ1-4	TGTGCCAGCTCACCACCGGGACAGGGGGTCTTTCATGAAAAACTGTTTTTT	CASSPPGQGVFHEKLFF
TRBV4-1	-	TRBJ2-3	TGCGCCAGCAGCCCGGGGGCGTGGGAGGGCCGCGGAGATACGCAGTATTTT	CASSPGAWEGRGDTQYF
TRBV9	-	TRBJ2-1	TGTGCCAGCAGCGTAGGATTCTCCGGGGGCAATGAGCAGTTCTTC	CASSVGFSGGNEQFF
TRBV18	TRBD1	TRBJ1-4	TGTGCCAGCTCGTCCGGACAGGTGGGGAAGGAGGAAAAACTGTTTTTT	CASSSGQVGKEEKLFF
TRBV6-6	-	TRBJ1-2	TGTGCCAGCAGTTACGAGGGTGACTATGGCTACACCTTC	CASSYEGDYGYTF
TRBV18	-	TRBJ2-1	TGTGCCAGCTCACCACGGGACGGTTACAATGAGCAGTTCTTC	CASSPRDGYNEQFF
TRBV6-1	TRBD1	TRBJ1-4	TGTGCCAGCAGTGAAGGAGGGGGCAATGAAAAACTGTTTTTT	CASSEGGGNEKLFF
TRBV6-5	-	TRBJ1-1	TGTGCCAGCAGTTACTCGGGAAAAGCTTTCTTT	CASSYSGKAFF
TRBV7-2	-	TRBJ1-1	TGTGCCAGCAGCAACACCACAGCTCGCACTGAAGCTTTCTTT	CASSNTTARTEAFF
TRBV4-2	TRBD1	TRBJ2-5	TGTGCCAGCAGCCAAGAGGACAGGAAAGAGACCCAGTACTTC	CASSQEDRKETQYF
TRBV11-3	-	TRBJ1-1	TGTGCCAGCAGCTTAGCTGGGGAAGCTCGCAACACTGAAGCTTTCTTT	CASSLAGEARNTEAFF
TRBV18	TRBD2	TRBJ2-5	TGTGCCAGCTCACCCCTACCTCGGACTAGCGGGGGGTCCTGGCAAGAGACCCAGTACTTC	CASSPLPRTSGGSWQETQYF
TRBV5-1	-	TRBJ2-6	TGCGCCAGCAGCTTGGGAACAGGGTCTGGGGCCAACGTCCTGACTTTC	CASSLGTGSGANVLTF
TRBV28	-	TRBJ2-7	TGTGCCAGCAGTTTACCGGGCTCCGAGCAGTACTTC	CASSLPGSEQYF
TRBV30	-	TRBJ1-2	TGTGCCTGGAGTGTACCTGTTTTCTTC	CAWSVPVFF
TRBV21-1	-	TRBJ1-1	TGTGCCAGCAGCATTACAGGGGGAGGGGAGACTGAAGCTTTCTTT	CASSITGGGETEAFF
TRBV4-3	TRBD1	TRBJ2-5	TGCGCCAGCAGCCTTCGTACGGGACAGGGGGCTGGTGAGACCCAGTACTTC	CASSLRTGQGAGETQYF
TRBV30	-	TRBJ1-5	TGTGCCTGGAGTACCGGGGGGGTTTACTGGCCCCAGCATTTT	CAWSTGGVYWPQHF
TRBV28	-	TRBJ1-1	TGTGCCAGCAGTCCCTACCCCCCCGGGGGTAAGACTGAAGCTTTCTTT	CASSPYPPGGKTEAFF